This T cell receptor (beta chain) appears in the sequencing data of a study of circulating and synovial CD4+ cells in juvenile arthritis. The study's findings and limits: Compared with bulk blood, circulating pathogenic-like lymphocytes shared substantially more CDR3 sequences with synovial T cells.

Trimming removed 0 bases from V and 3 bases from J; junction bases left unmatched: 5. Germline lookup yields CDR1 LGHNA and CDR2 YSLEER. CDR3 length equals 15 residues. Here immunoSEQ multiplex PCR was the method, and the copy in TCRdb shows in-frame clones only, minus some. The data show some 35,000 clones, with 94% seen just once and around 0.7% held by the top ten. This clone was found once. Its antigen is not known. The TCR was taken from a human donor with juvenile idiopathic arthritis. The sequenced sample was CD4+ T cells from blood. The chain recombines TRBV4-3 with TRBJ2-7, with 7 bases identical to TRBD1. In nucleotides, the CDR3 is TGCGCCAGCAGCCAAGACGGGACAGTTATCTACGAGCAGTACTTC. Translating gives CASSQDGTVIYEQYF.